A selection of T cell receptor beta chains follows, all from one sample in a study of cytomegalovirus exposure and HLA in healthy donors. Assay: immunoSEQ multiplex PCR; the TCRdb copy retains only in-frame clones and omits some. The table records some 170,000 clones, roughly two thirds of them present only once. Sequencing was carried out using PBMCs. Receptors originate from a woman in her twenties or thirties in good health and CMV-seronegative. Both conserved end residues are part of each CDR3. The D gene is left open where the match is weak. Expanded clones are given a class, and other clones once, few, many or no size at all.

TRBV27	.	.	TRBJ2-3	TGTGCCAGCAGTCCCCGGAGTATATGGCGGGGGCTGGAGGTTGGCACAGATACGCAGTATTTT	CASSPRSIWRGLEVGTDTQYF
TRBV19	TRBD1	few	TRBJ2-1	TGTGCCAGTAGTACTCAGACAGGGTTGAATGAGCAGTTCTTC	CASSTQTGLNEQFF
TRBV25-1	TRBD1	.	TRBJ1-4	TGTGCCAGCAGTGAACAGGGGGCCACTAATGAAAAACTGTTTTTT	CASSEQGATNEKLFF
TRBV29-1	.	few	TRBJ1-5	TGCAGCGTCCTAACCCCGTTTAGCAATCAGCCCCAGCATTTT	CSVLTPFSNQPQHF
TRBV2	TRBD1	.	TRBJ2-7	TGTGCCAGCAGTGAGAGCAGGGGGCTCCACGAGCAGTACTTC	CASSESRGLHEQYF
TRBV2	.	.	TRBJ2-3	TGTGCCAGCAGTGAGGGGGGGGGCCCCTCGGATACGCAGTATTTT	CASSEGGGPSDTQYF
TRBV2	TRBD1	.	TRBJ2-1	TGTGCCAAACCGGGACAGGGCACCGATGAGCAGTTCTTC	CAKPGQGTDEQFF
TRBV29-1	TRBD1	once	TRBJ2-7	TGCAGCGTAGGGGACAGGACCTACGAGCAGTACTTC	CSVGDRTYEQYF
TRBV11-2	.	.	TRBJ2-3	TGTGCCAGCAGCCTAACGTGGGACTCTCGGGTGGATACGCAGTATTTT	CASSLTWDSRVDTQYF
TRBV11-2	TRBD2	.	TRBJ2-5	TGTGCCAGCAGCGCAATAGCGGGAGGTTCCCAAGAGACCCAGTACTTC	CASSAIAGGSQETQYF
TRBV7-3	TRBD1	.	TRBJ2-2	TGTGCCAGCAGCTTATCGGTGGGACAGGGGAACACCGGGGAGCTGTTTTTT	CASSLSVGQGNTGELFF
TRBV29-1	.	.	TRBJ1-1	TGCAGCGTTGTGAGGGCTGGGGAAGACACTGAAGCTTTCTTT	CSVVRAGEDTEAFF
TRBV7-9	TRBD1	few	TRBJ2-7	TGTGCCAGCAGCTTCCCGGGACAGAACTACGAGCAGTACTTC	CASSFPGQNYEQYF
TRBV28	TRBD2	.	TRBJ2-1	TGTGCCAGCAGTGACGGACTAGCGGGAGAGTGGAGCTCCTACAATGAGCAGTTCTTC	CASSDGLAGEWSSYNEQFF
TRBV6-1	TRBD2	.	TRBJ2-7	TGTGCCAGCAGTGAAGACCTAGAGACGTTTGGGACTAGCGGGGGCTCCTACGAGCAGTACTTC	CASSEDLETFGTSGGSYEQYF
TRBV4-1	.	.	TRBJ1-5	TGCGCCAGCAGCCAAGGGGGGGGAAGCAATCGGCCCCAGCATTTT	CASSQGGGSNRPQHF
TRBV29-1	.	.	TRBJ2-7	TGCAGCGTCCAAAGAGAGCTGAATTACGAGCAGTACTTC	CSVQRELNYEQYF
TRBV19	TRBD2	.	TRBJ2-1	TGTGCCAGTAGTATGTCTCTAGCGGGAGGTGAGCAGTTCTTC	CASSMSLAGGEQFF
TRBV6-6	TRBD1	.	TRBJ1-1	TGTGCCAGCAGTTACTCGAAACAGGGGGCTGAAGCTTTCTTT	CASSYSKQGAEAFF
TRBV5-3	TRBD1	.	TRBJ1-2	TGTGCCAGAGAATCCGGGACAGGGGAAAATGGCTACACCTTC	CARESGTGENGYTF
TRBV7-9	.	.	TRBJ2-1	TGTGCCAGCAGCTTAGGACCGGGGCAGTTCTTC	CASSLGPGQFF
TRBV28	.	few	TRBJ1-3	TGTGCCAGCAGTTTAGGCCGGGGTAAGGTCGGAAACACCATATATTTT	CASSLGRGKVGNTIYF
TRBV4-1	.	.	TRBJ2-3	TGCGCCAGCAACAACCCTCCTCGGGGCACAGATACGCAGTATTTT	CASNNPPRGTDTQYF
TRBV6-6	TRBD1	.	TRBJ2-2	TGTGCCAGCAGTCCCGACAGGGGAATTACCGGGGAGCTGTTTTTT	CASSPDRGITGELFF
TRBV9	.	.	TRBJ1-6	TGTGCCAGCAGCGTAGGGGGACTCGGGGGGTCACCCCTCCACTTT	CASSVGGLGGSPLHF
TRBV27	.	.	TRBJ1-5	TGTGCCAGCAGTTTCCGGGACAAGTATCAGCCCCAGCATTTT	CASSFRDKYQPQHF
TRBV7-2	.	.	TRBJ2-3	TGTGCCAGCAGCCCTGGCCCGATCCATACGCAGTATTTT	CASSPGPIHTQYF
TRBV6-1	.	.	TRBJ1-2	TGTGCCAGCAGTGCGCGGCGTAATGGCTACACCTTC	CASSARRNGYTF
TRBV5-4	.	once	TRBJ2-1	TGTGCCAGCACCTCCGGCAGGGGGGTTGAGCAGTTCTTC	CASTSGRGVEQFF
TRBV14	TRBD1	.	TRBJ1-5	TGTGCCAGCAGCCAAGACGACAGGGACAATCAGCCCCAGCATTTT	CASSQDDRDNQPQHF
TRBV5-1	.	once	TRBJ1-1	TGCGCCAGCGGCCCCGGACAAAGCGAGAACACTGAAGCTTTCTTT	CASGPGQSENTEAFF
TRBV27	.	.	TRBJ2-3	TGTGCCAGCAGTTTATCGGGGGGACTTTTTGATCACACAGATACGCAGTATTTT	CASSLSGGLFDHTDTQYF
TRBV19	TRBD1	.	TRBJ1-3	TGTGCCAGTGCGGACAGGGGCATCAGAAACACCATATATTTT	CASADRGIRNTIYF
TRBV11-3	.	.	TRBJ1-1	TGTGCCAGCAGCTTAGGAGCGGGGGGTGAAGCTTTCTTT	CASSLGAGGEAFF
TRBV7-2	.	.	TRBJ1-5	TGTGCCAGCAGCTTATATTCAGGGGCCAGCAATCAGCCCCAGCATTTT	CASSLYSGASNQPQHF
TRBV6-5	.	.	TRBJ2-1	TGTGCCAGCAGTTACTCGTCGACTAACAATGAGCAGTTCTTC	CASSYSSTNNEQFF
TRBV29-1	TRBD2	.	TRBJ2-5	TGCAGCGTGGGGGAGGGAGAGACCCAGTACTTC	CSVGEGETQYF
TRBV27	TRBD1	.	TRBJ1-4	TGTGCCAGCAGACCCGGGACAGGGGGTGAAAAACTGTTTTTT	CASRPGTGGEKLFF
TRBV5-6	.	.	TRBJ2-3	TGTGCCAGCAGCTTGGCTACGACAGATACGCAGTATTTT	CASSLATTDTQYF
TRBV28	TRBD2	.	TRBJ2-7	TGTGCCAGCAGTCACCGGACTAGCGCTACCTACGAGCAGTACTTC	CASSHRTSATYEQYF
TRBV5-1	.	.	TRBJ2-5	TGCGCCAGCAGGTTCGGTGGCGGAGGATGGGAGCAGTACTTC	CASRFGGGGWEQYF
TRBV18	.	.	TRBJ2-2	TGTGCCAGCTCTTTGGGCCGAAACACCGGGGAGCTGTTTTTT	CASSLGRNTGELFF